This TCR beta chain was captured by sequencing in a study of T cell responses to AZD1222 COVID-19 vaccine. The study, taken as a whole, reports: Nearly half of unique spike-specific TCRs reportedly avoided B.1.351 and B.1.1.7 mutated regions.

With 4 bases clipped from V and 7 bases from J, the junction kept 9 bases outside the gene matches. CDR3 length: 14 amino acids. The germline V gene has CDR1 SGDLS and CDR2 YYNGEE. This clone was seen only a few times. Its antigen is undetermined. Data came from immunoSEQ multiplex PCR; TCRdb stores just in-frame clones and leaves some out. The table records approximately 100,000 clones, about 82% of them present only once. The sample in question was peripheral blood, obtained on day 0 of AZD1222 vaccination. The TCR originated in an adult in good health. The chain recombines TRBV9 with TRBJ1-2; 8 nucleotides line up with TRBD1. In DNA form, the CDR3 reads TGTGCCAGCAGCAAGGACAGGGTTATAGGTGGCTACACCTTC. This encodes CASSKDRVIGGYTF.